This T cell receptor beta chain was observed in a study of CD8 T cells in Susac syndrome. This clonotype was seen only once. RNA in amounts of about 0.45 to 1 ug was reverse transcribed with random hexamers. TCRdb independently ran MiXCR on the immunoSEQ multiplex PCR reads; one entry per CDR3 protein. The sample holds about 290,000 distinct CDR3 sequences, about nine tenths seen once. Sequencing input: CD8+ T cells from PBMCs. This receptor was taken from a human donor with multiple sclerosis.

CDR3: CASSTETSPDEQFF. The CDR3 bases are TGTGCCAGTAGTACCGAAACTAGTCCTGATGAGCAGTTCTTC. The chain uses TRBV19 and TRBJ2-1; D possibly corresponds to TRBD2 (5 bases). There are 14 residues in the CDR3. Germline values: CDR1 LNHDA, CDR2 SQIVND (reference sequence). With 4 bases removed from V and 8 bases from J, the gap between germline ends came to 15 bases.